This record concerns one TCR beta chain sequence. CDR1 and CDR2 from the germline V gene are LGHDT and YNNKEL (reference sequence). V lost 4 bases and J 0 bases, leaving 13 bases between the germline ends. This CDR3 has 15 residues. Using immunoSEQ multiplex PCR, the repertoire was profiled, and TCRdb retains in-frame clones only, with some absent. The table includes 95,000 to 110,000 clones, 80% to 90% detected once. The data are from a study of control samples from healthy donors and cancer patients. V and J are TRBV3-1 (or the pseudogene TRBV3-2) and TRBJ2-7; D may be TRBD2 (5 bases). The clonotype comes from a man in his 60s with lung cancer. Sequences were obtained from PBMCs. This chain's CDR3 is CASSRSGMSSYEQYF. In nucleotides, the CDR3 is TGTGCCAGCAGCCGGTCGGGAATGAGCTCCTACGAGCAGTACTTC.